This T cell receptor beta chain was sequenced during a study of blood T cell repertoires in COVID-19. Generated by immunoSEQ multiplex PCR, the TCRdb table keeps only in-frame clones and is missing some. The repertoire holds 140,000 to 150,000 clones, approximately 90% seen once, with about 3.2% in the top ten. The CDR3 spans 13 residues. Germline assignment: CDR1 SGHRS and CDR2 YFSETQ. Germline trimming cut 4 bases from V and 5 bases from J; bases unmatched to any gene: 5. Specimen: peripheral blood. This clonotype was obtained from a man aged 55 to 69 with active or convalescent COVID-19. The chain has TRBV5-1 and TRBJ1-1; TRBD1 aligns across 7 bases. This chain's CDR3 is CASSAAGGTEAFF. CDR3 nucleotides: TGCGCCAGCAGCGCGGCAGGGGGGACTGAAGCTTTCTTT.